This T cell receptor (beta chain) appears in the sequencing data of a study of identical twins. There are 15 residues in the CDR3. From germline, CDR1 is SGHRS and CDR2 YFSETQ. V lost 6 bases and J lost 6, with 20 bases in between. Study-wide points: Fewer insertions characterized abundant cord blood beta clonotypes, whereas memory repertoires showed none.

TCRdb ran MiXCR on the 5' RACE reads and lists one entry per CDR3 protein. The profile shows hundreds of thousands of distinct CDR3 sequences, over 20% of them singletons. This clonotype was recorded many times. The antigen remains unidentified. The same data also went into a second study, on T cells expressing NK-cell markers.

The sample taken for sequencing was PBMCs. The chain is built from TRBV5-1 and TRBJ2-3; possible D gene TRBD1, 6 bases. This clonotype was sampled from a woman aged 18-29 years in good health. CDR3 nucleotide sequence: TGCGCCAGCACCTCCGGGACACTGAGATCGGATACGCAGTATTTT. Its translation: CASTSGTLRSDTQYF.